These 19 T cell receptor beta chains originate from one sample sequenced in a study of OX40 agonist ivuxolimab in advanced cancers. Sequenced by immunoSEQ multiplex PCR; TCRdb stores in-frame clones only, minus some. The sample has roughly 55,000 clones, approximately 80% seen once. The input for sequencing was CD4+ or CD8+ T cells sorted from blood, taken in a trial of the OX40 agonist ivuxolimab. The receptors were sampled from an adult with an advanced solid tumor such as melanoma, head and neck, liver or kidney cancer.

CDR3 in DNA: TGTGCCAGCAGCTTAGGACCCGGACTTAATGAAAAACTGTTTTTT. Amino acid sequence: CASSLGPGLNEKLFF. This chain joins TRBV7-2 and TRBJ1-4; no clear D. The CDR3 has 15 amino acids. Germline CDR1 and CDR2: SGHTA and FQGNSA. The V end was cut by 1 base, the J end by 4 bases, with 10 bases between.

This chain joins TRBV6-1 and TRBJ1-1; no definite D call. Germline V gene sequence: CDR1 MNHNS, CDR2 SASEGT. The CDR3 extends over 15 amino acids. V lost 5 bases and J lost 7, with 20 bases in between. The CDR3 loop reads CASSPRTATSSEAFF. The CDR3 nucleotides are TGTGCCAGCAGTCCCCGGACCGCCACTTCCAGTGAAGCTTTCTTT.

The rearrangement uses TRBV6-5 and TRBJ1-5; 7 bases line up with TRBD1. Unmatched junction bases numbered 8, after V lost 2 bases and J lost 7 bases. The CDR3 contains 15 residues. The germline V gene has CDR1 MNHEY and CDR2 SVGAGI. Here the CDR3 reads CASSYGTVPPQPQHF. CDR3 bases: TGTGCCAGCAGTTACGGGACAGTGCCCCCCCAGCCCCAGCATTTT.

In this sample, this clone turned up once. The rearrangement links TRBV19 to TRBJ2-2, with D possibly being TRBD2 (6 bases). This CDR3 region has 16 residues. V was cut by 3 bases and J by 0 bases, with 11 bases left in between. Germline CDR1 and CDR2: LNHDA and SQIVND (reference sequence). CDR3 sequence reads: CASSIFGGANTGELFF. CDR3 sequence (DNA): TGTGCCAGTAGTATTTTCGGAGGGGCGAACACCGGGGAGCTGTTTTTT.

Here the CDR3 reads CATCSSVHEQYF. CDR3 bases: TGTGCCACCTGTTCCTCAGTGCACGAGCAGTACTTC. The chain employs TRBV6-5 and TRBJ2-7; D remains ambiguous. Germline V CDR1 and CDR2: MNHEY, SVGAGI. The CDR3 extends over 12 amino acids. The V and J ends lost 10 bases and 5 bases respectively, with 15 bases between them.

V is TRBV4-3 and J is TRBJ1-6; D uncertain. The CDR3 sequence is 16 residues long. Trimming cost V 0 bases and J 8 bases, with 14 bases left between them. Germline values: CDR1 LGHNA, CDR2 YSLEER. The CDR3 DNA sequence: TGCGCCAGCAGCCAAGATTTTGCACAGACCGATTCACCCCTCCACTTT. Its translation: CASSQDFAQTDSPLHF.

The V call is TRBV9, the J call TRBJ1-1, with TRBD1 as a possible D gene (5 bases). There are 14 residues in the CDR3. CDR1 is SGDLS and CDR2 is YYNGEE in the germline V gene. With 0 bases removed from V and 1 base from J, the gap between germline ends came to 7 bases. CDR3 protein: CASSVVRGNTEAFF. DNA of the CDR3: TGTGCCAGCAGCGTAGTTAGGGGGAACACTGAAGCTTTCTTT.

This rearrangement joins TRBV5-1 to TRBJ2-7; D tentatively reads TRBD1 or TRBD2 (5 bases each). Germline V lookup: CDR1 SGHRS, CDR2 YFSETQ. The CDR3 has 16 residues. V lost 5 bases and J lost 0, with 18 bases in between. The CDR3 nucleotides read TGCGCCAGCAGTCGGTTGGGACCGACTAACTCCTACGAGCAGTACTTC. As protein: CASSRLGPTNSYEQYF.

CDR3 nucleotide sequence: TGTGCCAGCAGTATATTGACCAGGAACACTGAAGCTTTCTTT. This encodes CASSILTRNTEAFF. The genes are TRBV28 and TRBJ1-1, with D unclear. This CDR3 region has 14 residues. The ends were cut back, 5 bases at V and 1 base at J, with 11 bases in the middle. The germline V gene encodes CDR1 MDHEN and CDR2 SYDVKM.

The DNA of the CDR3 is TGTGCCAGCAGCCAGGGGCTGGGGGCCCAGTACTTC. Protein: CASSQGLGAQYF. The chain uses TRBV7-9 and TRBJ2-5; tentative D call: TRBD1 (6 bases). This CDR3 has 12 amino acids. Germline CDR1 is SEHNR and CDR2 is FQNEAQ (reference sequence). V was cut by 5 bases and J by 9 bases, with 13 bases left in between.

V gene TRBV11-2 combines with J gene TRBJ1-2, with TRBD1 identical over 10 bases. Germline loops: CDR1 SGHAT, CDR2 FQNNGV. The junction had 16 bases not matched to a gene; V was cut back by 1 base and J by 8 bases. The CDR3 contains 18 residues. CDR3 nucleotides: TGTGCCAGCAGCTTAGCCGGGACAGGGGTTATCGGTGCTGGAGGCTACACCTTC. As protein: CASSLAGTGVIGAGGYTF.

The CDR3: CASSLERGQETQYF. Written as DNA, the CDR3 is TGTGCCAGCAGCTTAGAGAGGGGACAAGAGACCCAGTACTTC. J is TRBJ2-5 and V is TRBV11-2; D could derive from TRBD1 or TRBD2 (5 bases each). Looked up from germline, CDR1 is SGHAT and CDR2 is FQNNGV. Trimming removed 0 bases from V and 2 bases from J, with 7 bases in between. This CDR3 region has 14 residues.

J is TRBJ1-6 and V is TRBV7-3; D remains unclear. With 4 bases removed from V and 5 bases from J, the gap between germline ends came to 9 bases. The CDR3 covers 14 residues. CDR1 and CDR2 from the germline V gene are SGHTA and FQGTGA. CDR3 sequence (DNA): TGTGCCAGCAGCTACGGGGTAGATAATTCACCCCTCCACTTT. Its translation is CASSYGVDNSPLHF.

The V call is TRBV28, the J call TRBJ1-2; tentatively, D is TRBD1 (6 bases). CDR3 length equals 13 residues. Deletions cut 5 bases from V and 5 bases from J, with 12 bases between. CDR1 is MDHEN and CDR2 is SYDVKM in the germline V gene. The CDR3 loop reads CASSLTGAYGYTF. In DNA form, the CDR3 reads TGTGCCAGCAGTCTGACAGGAGCGTATGGCTACACCTTC.

This clone was picked up a small number of times. V and J are TRBV7-3 and TRBJ2-3; D unclear. Germline values: CDR1 SGHTA, CDR2 FQGTGA. The V gene lost 5 bases and the J gene lost 2 bases, with 17 bases spanning the gap. This CDR3 has 16 amino acids. The CDR3 loop reads CASSLRRASSTDTQYF. The DNA for the CDR3 is TGTGCCAGCAGCCTCAGAAGGGCGTCTTCCACAGATACGCAGTATTTT.

The chain couples TRBV28 to TRBJ2-2, with 7 bases fitting TRBD2. This CDR3 region has 14 residues. Per the germline V gene, CDR1 is MDHEN and CDR2 is SYDVKM. V gave up 4 bases and J gave up 9 bases; unmatched junction bases: 8. The CDR3 DNA reads as TGTGCCAGCAGTTCCGGGAGGAGCGGGTGGGAGCTGTTTTTT. It translates to CASSSGRSGWELFF.

The V call is TRBV10-2, the J call TRBJ1-1; D is unresolved. This CDR3 comprises 13 residues. With 8 bases removed from V and 5 bases from J, the gap between germline ends came to 15 bases. In germline, CDR1 is WSHSY, CDR2 SAAADI. The CDR3 DNA sequence: TGCGCCAGCGGGTCCTCCGAGAGAACTGAAGCTTTCTTT. This gives the protein CASGSSERTEAFF.

Worth noting for this clone: An end of the junction does not agree with germline; a read error may underlie this. The chain links TRBV18 to TRBJ1-6; TRBD1 matches at 7 bases. CDR1 is KGHSH and CDR2 is LQKENI in the germline V gene. CDR3 length equals 16 residues. The CDR3 region is CASSHVRRDRDSPLHF. The CDR3 DNA sequence: TGTGCCAGCTCACACGTCCGCCGGGACAGAGATTCTCCCCTCCACTTT.

The rearrangement uses TRBV4-1 and TRBJ2-1; possibly TRBD2 for D (6 bases). Trimming stripped 4 bases from V and 4 bases from J, with 11 bases between. The CDR3 covers 14 residues. Germline CDR1 reads MGHRA; CDR2 reads YSYEKL. The CDR3 protein is CASSLAGRYNEQFF. The CDR3 coding sequence is TGCGCCAGCAGCCTGGCGGGACGGTACAATGAGCAGTTCTTC.